One sample yielded the 11 T cell receptor beta chains listed below, sequenced in a study of blood T cell repertoires in COVID-19. Here immunoSEQ multiplex PCR was the method, and the copy in TCRdb shows in-frame clones only, minus some. The sample carries roughly 240,000 clones, 83% recorded once. The specimen was peripheral blood. All receptors derive from a man between 60 and 75 years old who had recovered from COVID-19.

The chain links TRBV18 to TRBJ1-1, with D possibly being TRBD1 (6 bases). The germline CDR1 and CDR2 sequences are KGHSH and LQKENI. The length of the CDR3 is 14 residues. Trimming pared 2 bases from V and 1 base from J, leaving 8 bases between. The CDR3 DNA is TGTGCCAGCTCACCAACCAGGGGGAACACTGAAGCTTTCTTT. It translates to CASSPTRGNTEAFF.

This chain uses TRBV18 with TRBJ2-2; no clear D. CDR1 is KGHSH and CDR2 is LQKENI in the germline V gene. CDR3 length equals 12 residues. Trimming removed 3 bases at V and 4 bases at J, with 3 bases between. This CDR3 is CASSPITGELFF. The CDR3 nucleotides are TGTGCCAGCTCACCCATCACCGGGGAGCTGTTTTTT.

The chain links TRBV7-6 to TRBJ2-5; D ambiguous. From germline, CDR1 is SGHVS and CDR2 FNYEAQ. With 1 base removed from V and 5 bases from J, the gap between germline ends came to 5 bases. The CDR3 runs 12 residues. In DNA, the CDR3 is TGTGCCAGCAGCTTAGACGAGGAGACCCAGTACTTC. Protein: CASSLDEETQYF.

CDR3: CASSLGLGLAGDNEQFF. CDR3 nucleotides: TGTGCCAGCAGCTTAGGGTTGGGCCTAGCGGGGGACAATGAGCAGTTCTTC. This rearrangement joins TRBV7-8 to TRBJ2-1; 10 bases align to TRBD2. CDR3 length: 17 residues. Trimming cost V 1 base and J 5 bases; bases outside gene matches: 8. Germline V gives CDR1 SGHVS, CDR2 FQNEAQ.

V gene TRBV6-6 combines with J gene TRBJ1-4, with TRBD1 identical over 9 bases. This CDR3 spans 13 amino acids. V gave up 7 bases and J gave up 9 bases; unmatched junction bases: 6. Germline V CDR1 and CDR2: MNHNY, SVGAGI (reference sequence). CDR3 nucleotide sequence: TGTGCCAGCATCGCCGGGACAGGGAAAAAACTGTTTTTT. Amino acid sequence: CASIAGTGKKLFF.

This clone came up a few times. V usage is TRBV7-2 and J usage is TRBJ2-1; 13 nucleotides match TRBD2. V dropped 6 bases and J dropped 9; count of bases not matched to a gene: 8. Germline CDR1 and CDR2: SGHTA and FQGNSA. This CDR3 spans 15 amino acids. The CDR3, as DNA: TGTGCCAGCAGTTCATCAGGGACTAGCGGGGCTGAGCAGTTCTTC. Translated, it gives CASSSSGTSGAEQFF. The full variable domain, completed using reference TRBV7-2 and TRBJ2-1, is GAGVSQSPSNKVTEKGKDVELRCDPISGHTALYWYRQSLGQGLEFLIYFQGNSAPDKSGLPSDRFSAERTGGSVSTLTIQRTQQEDSAVYLCASSSSGTSGAEQFFGPGTRLTVL.

This clone was seen a handful of times. The rearrangement joins TRBV5-5 to TRBJ1-4; D is possibly TRBD1 (5 bases). The V and J ends lost 0 bases and 8 bases respectively, with 8 bases between them. The germline gives CDR1 SGHKS, CDR2 YYEKEE (reference sequence). The length of the CDR3 is 13 residues. Written as DNA, the CDR3 is TGTGCCAGCAGCTTGGCCGACAGCGAAAAACTGTTTTTT. It codes for CASSLADSEKLFF.

J is TRBJ2-2 and V is TRBV3-1 (or the pseudogene TRBV3-2), with TRBD2 matching over 10 bases. There are 18 residues in the CDR3. J gave up 5 bases and V 0 bases, and 9 bases lay outside the gene matches. Germline CDR1 and CDR2: LGHDT and YNNKEL (reference sequence). This chain's CDR3 is CASSQDRLAGVQTGELFF. Written as DNA, the CDR3 is TGTGCCAGCAGCCAAGATAGGCTAGCGGGGGTTCAAACCGGGGAGCTGTTTTTT.

This clone was counted once. The chain joins TRBV30 to TRBJ2-5, with 7 bases matching TRBD2. Germline V gene lookup returns CDR1 GTSNPN and CDR2 SVGIG (reference sequence). The CDR3 sequence is 15 residues long. V lost 4 bases and J lost 10; bases outside the gene matches: 18. Here the CDR3 DNA reads TGTGCCTGGAAAAAAGCGGGAACGTTCTCTTCTAGCCAGTACTTC. Translation: CAWKKAGTFSSSQYF.

This rearrangement joins TRBV5-1 to TRBJ1-1; a weak D match, TRBD1 (6 bases). The V gene lost 0 bases and the J gene lost 3 bases, with 15 bases spanning the gap. Germline-derived CDR1 and CDR2 are SGHRS and YFSETQ. The length of the CDR3 is 16 residues. Here the CDR3 reads CASSLVVGARDTEAFF. In nucleotides, the CDR3 is TGCGCCAGCAGCTTGGTGGTGGGGGCCAGGGACACTGAAGCTTTCTTT.

V and J are TRBV5-5 and TRBJ1-1; D remains unclear. Trimming stripped 5 bases from V and 2 bases from J, with 13 bases between. This CDR3 spans 14 amino acids. Per the germline V gene, CDR1 is SGHKS and CDR2 is YYEKEE (reference sequence). Written as DNA, the CDR3 is TGTGCCAGCAGGGCCTGGGCGGGAAACACTGAAGCTTTCTTT. Residues: CASRAWAGNTEAFF.